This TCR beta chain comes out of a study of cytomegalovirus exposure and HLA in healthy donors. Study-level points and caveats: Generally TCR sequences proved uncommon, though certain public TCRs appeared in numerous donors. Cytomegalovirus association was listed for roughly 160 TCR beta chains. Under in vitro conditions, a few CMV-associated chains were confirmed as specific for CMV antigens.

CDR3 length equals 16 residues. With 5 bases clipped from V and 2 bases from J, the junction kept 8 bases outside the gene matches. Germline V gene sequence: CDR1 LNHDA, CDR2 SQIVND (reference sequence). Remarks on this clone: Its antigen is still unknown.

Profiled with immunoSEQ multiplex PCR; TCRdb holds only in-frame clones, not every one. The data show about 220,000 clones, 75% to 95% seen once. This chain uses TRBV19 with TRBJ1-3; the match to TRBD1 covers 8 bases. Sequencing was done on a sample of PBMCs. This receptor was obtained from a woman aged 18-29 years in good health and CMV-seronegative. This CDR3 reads CASSVAGGAAGNTIYF. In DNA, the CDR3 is TGTGCCAGTAGTGTGGCAGGGGGCGCGGCTGGAAACACCATATATTTT.